This T cell receptor (beta chain) derives from a study of blood T cell repertoires in COVID-19 (dated by TCRdb to 2018 to 2020). In the study overall: Samples covering the acute and convalescent phases of COVID-19 were provided by collaborators in the United States, Italy and Spain. The samples were drawn from two sources: the first 160 participants of the ongoing ImmuneRACE study, and approximately 1,300 subjects contributed by 6 global collaborators. A freely available public database, intended as a resource for researchers studying the immune response to SARS-CoV-2, is where the repertoires were released. The material from the prospective study consisted of cDNA or gDNA derived from T cells, B-cell-depleted T cells, or PBMCs. The sample metadata nearly always contained a de-identified subject ID, COVID-19 status, age in years and sex. The dataset comprised deeply sampled blood TCRbeta repertoires from subjects exposed to, actively infected with, or recovered from COVID-19. Where available, HLA class I and class II types were taken from metadata supplied by the sample provider and were not determined by assay-based typing.

TCRbeta CDR3 regions were amplified from genomic DNA by means of the immunoSEQ Assay, a bias-controlled multiplex PCR. Regarding the original processing steps: The number of nucleated cells in each sample was estimated from the amplification of reference gene primers within the assay. To quantify the absolute abundance of each unique TCRbeta CDR3 rearrangement, sequence reads were collapsed and filtered. For each sample, productive Simpson clonality was calculated by taking the square root of Simpson's diversity index across productive rearrangements. Held by TCRdb, this immuneACCESS table contains in-frame sequences only and omits some clones. Under half of the omission traces to an unresolved V gene where checked; the cause of the rest is unknown. V, J and clone size are taken as reported in that table, and D and trimming were inferred from the DNA itself. Across this sample there are more than 130,000 clones, with about nine tenths seen only once. The ten biggest clones cover under 12% of the sample.

Overall study results and their limits: Clinical and demographic metadata were provided uncurated, with the amount varying by source and participant.

As for this clone: The clone's antigen remains unknown. Within one base of it there is no much larger clone, and no base qualities were kept.

Each collaborating institution followed its own protocols to collect whole blood in K2EDTA tubes. Collaborator samples were shipped for TCRbeta analysis as frozen whole blood, isolated PBMCs, or DNA extracted from either sample type. CDR1 SGHRS and CDR2 YFSETQ are derived from the germline V gene. Cut back by 0 bases and 4 bases, the V and J ends lie 13 bases apart. CDR3 length: 15 amino acids, cysteine to phenylalanine. This entry keeps only the CDR3 DNA: 45 bases, framed from base 1. The rearrangement joined TRBV5-1 to TRBJ1-1; the D gene assignment is ambiguous. The sequenced material came from peripheral blood. This receptor was identified in a man aged 50 to 60 with active or convalescent COVID-19. Here is the DNA: TGCGCCAGCAGCTTGGTTCCGGGGATGACCACTGAAGCTTTCTTT. The encoded protein is CASSLVPGMTTEAFF.